This TCR beta chain was sequenced for a study of T-cell memory formation after mild COVID-19. Overall study: There were largely donor-specific TCR clusters.

A word on this clonotype: Its target is unknown.

Germline V gene sequence: CDR1 DFQATT, CDR2 SNEGSKA (reference sequence). V lost 6 bases, J lost 0 bases, and 8 bases stayed unmatched. The CDR3 extends over 14 amino acids. Findings and limits, study-wide: Pre-infection memory carried some responding clones, suggesting that cross-reactive memory joined. Clones contracting across day 15 to 85 had a balanced CD4/CD8 profile; later expanding clones leaned CD4+.

cDNA libraries for TCR alpha and TCR beta, carrying sample barcodes and UMIs, came from 5'RACE with constant-segment primers. From the 5' RACE reads, TCRdb called clonotypes with MiXCR, one entry per CDR3 protein. The sample lists about 90,000 distinct CDR3 sequences, about 15% occurring once. This TCR derives from a man aged 18 to 35 who had mild COVID-19 (a few samples of this study predate the infection). Cell type and time point are not known. This rearrangement joins TRBV20-1 to TRBJ2-7, with 7 bases identical to TRBD2. Sequences were obtained from PBMCs or a T cell subset sorted from them (not recorded which). CDR3 region: CSAGTTESSYEQYF. The CDR3 nucleotides read TGCAGTGCCGGGACTACCGAAAGCTCCTACGAGCAGTACTTC.